The 30 T cell receptor beta chains in this list originate from one sample, sequenced in a study of blood T cell repertoires in COVID-19. Profiled with immunoSEQ multiplex PCR; TCRdb holds only in-frame clones, not every one. The data contain 30,000 or so clones, 80% to 90% of them singletons. The sequenced sample consisted of peripheral blood. The receptors here all came from a man of 80 years or more with acute or convalescent COVID-19.

This clone was picked up one time. The chain links TRBV3-1 (or the pseudogene TRBV3-2) to TRBJ2-2; 14 bases map to TRBD2. The ends lost 5 bases at V and 0 bases at J; junction bases unmatched: 2. This CDR3 has 17 amino acids. Germline assignment: CDR1 LGHDT and CDR2 YNNKEL (reference sequence). Here the CDR3 reads CASSRTSGGPNTGELFF. In DNA, the CDR3 is TGTGCCAGCAGCAGGACTAGCGGGGGGCCGAACACCGGGGAGCTGTTTTTT.

This chain links TRBV27 with TRBJ2-7; tentatively, D is TRBD2 (7 bases). V was pared by 4 bases and J by 2 bases, with 15 bases between. Germline V gene data show CDR1 as MNHEY and CDR2 as SMNVEV (reference sequence). The CDR3 spans 15 residues. The CDR3 is CASSWGGGGTYEQYF. The CDR3 nucleotides read TGTGCCAGCAGTTGGGGAGGGGGGGGGACCTACGAGCAGTACTTC.

V and J are TRBV13 and TRBJ2-7; 10 nucleotides match TRBD2. CDR1 and CDR2 (germline): PRHDT, FYEKMQ (reference sequence). Trimming at V came to 4 bases and at J to 2 bases, leaving 2 bases not matched to a gene. The CDR3 covers 14 residues. The CDR3 protein is CASSSAGGPYEQYF. In nucleotides, the CDR3 is TGTGCCAGCAGCTCAGCGGGGGGGCCCTACGAGCAGTACTTC.

The chain carries TRBV7-8 and TRBJ2-4; a possible D gene is TRBD1 (6 bases). CDR3 length equals 14 residues. Germline values: CDR1 SGHVS, CDR2 FQNEAQ. Deletions cut 4 bases from V and 7 bases from J, with 14 bases between. In DNA form, the CDR3 reads TGTGCCAGCAGCTCCTCCAGGGGTGGGAACATTCAGTACTTC. Amino acids: CASSSSRGGNIQYF. Based on the CDR3 plus reference TRBV7-8 and TRBJ2-4, the full variable domain is GAGVSQSPRYKVAKRGQDVALRCDPISGHVSLFWYQQALGQGPEFLTYFQNEAQLDKSGLPSDRFFAERPEGSVSTLKIQRTQQEDSAVYLCASSSSRGGNIQYFGAGTRLSVL.

This chain links TRBV11-2 with TRBJ2-6, with D unresolved. Looked up from germline, CDR1 is SGHAT and CDR2 is FQNNGV. This CDR3 region has 16 residues. Trimming took 5 bases from V and 4 from J, leaving 15 bases between them. The CDR3 DNA sequence: TGTGCCAGCAGCCTACGTGGTGCTGCGGGGGCCAACGTCCTGACTTTC. Encoded protein: CASSLRGAAGANVLTF.

The chain uses TRBV7-3 and TRBJ2-1; perhaps TRBD1 as D (6 bases). The germline V and J ends were trimmed by 2 bases and 15 bases, with 14 bases remaining between them. The CDR3 loop spans 12 amino acids. CDR1 is SGHTA and CDR2 is FQGTGA in the germline V gene. CDR3 DNA: TGTGCCAGCAGCTTAGGGGGCCCGGAGTGGTTCTTC. As protein: CASSLGGPEWFF.

The CDR3 bases are TGTGCCAGCAGTCCTCAGGGGTATGAGCAGTACTTC. Translated: CASSPQGYEQYF. The chain carries TRBV6-6 and TRBJ2-7; weak D call: TRBD1 (6 bases). The germline V gene encodes CDR1 MNHNY and CDR2 SVGAGI (reference sequence). The CDR3 runs to 12 residues. Between the trimmed V and J ends, which lost 5 bases and 7 bases, there was a span of 12 bases.

The genes are TRBV28 and TRBJ1-5; D is unclear. This CDR3 spans 11 amino acids. Germline V gene lookup returns CDR1 MDHEN and CDR2 SYDVKM. V dropped 6 bases and J dropped 5 bases, with 5 bases sitting between them. In DNA form, the CDR3 reads TGTGCCAGCAGCAGTGATCAGCCCCAGCATTTT. This gives the protein CASSSDQPQHF.

The genes are TRBV18 and TRBJ2-3; D might be TRBD1 (6 bases). Looked up from germline, CDR1 is KGHSH and CDR2 is LQKENI. V was shortened by 2 bases and J by 0 bases, with 12 bases between the two germline ends. The CDR3 spans 16 residues. DNA for the CDR3: TGTGCCAGCTCACCATCAGGGGACGCTAGCACAGATACGCAGTATTTT. This sequence encodes CASSPSGDASTDTQYF.

The rearrangement joins TRBV5-6 to TRBJ2-1; 9 bases are a match to TRBD1. The junction had 13 bases not matched to a gene; V was cut back by 3 bases and J by 9 bases. Germline V gene sequence: CDR1 SGHDT, CDR2 YYEEEE. CDR3 size: 16 residues. The CDR3 DNA reads TGTGCCAGCAGCTCGAGTAGACAGGGGGTTCTGGTTGAGCAGTTCTTC. Its protein is CASSSSRQGVLVEQFF. The full variable domain, in which reference TRBV5-6 and TRBJ2-1 provide the parts outside the CDR3, is DAGVTQSPTHLIKTRGQQVTLRCSPKSGHDTVSWYQQALGQGPQFIFQYYEEEERQRGNFPDRFSGHQFPNYSSELNVNALLLGDSALYLCASSSSRQGVLVEQFFGPGTRLTVL.

The rearrangement links TRBV10-2 to TRBJ1-1; no clear D. V was shortened by 4 bases and J by 3 bases, with 9 bases between the two germline ends. The CDR3 contains 13 residues. Germline assignment: CDR1 WSHSY and CDR2 SAAADI. CDR3 nucleotides: TGCGCCAGCAGTGTGGCAGGATACACTGAAGCTTTCTTT. Its protein is CASSVAGYTEAFF.

The V gene is TRBV5-1, the J gene TRBJ1-6; 7 bases align to TRBD1. V lost 4 bases to trimming and J lost 7 bases; unmatched junction nucleotides: 5. The CDR3 consists of 14 residues. Germline CDR1 SGHRS, CDR2 YFSETQ. CDR3 nucleotides: TGCGCCAGCAGCACGGGGACAGCGAATTCACCCCTCCACTTT. Its protein is CASSTGTANSPLHF. Filled out from reference TRBV5-1 and TRBJ1-6, the complete variable domain reads KAGVTQTPRYLIKTRGQQVTLSCSPISGHRSVSWYQQTPGQGLQFLFEYFSETQRNKGNFPGRFSGRQFSNSRSEMNVSTLELGDSALYLCASSTGTANSPLHFGNGTRLTVT.

This chain connects TRBV18 to TRBJ1-1; D is possibly TRBD1 (6 bases). V gave up 2 bases and J gave up 2 bases, with 9 bases separating them. The V gene's germline CDR1 is KGHSH and CDR2 LQKENI. This CDR3 is 14 amino acids long. For the CDR3, the DNA is TGTGCCAGCTCACCAGGGGGGGCCAACACTGAAGCTTTCTTT. It codes for CASSPGGANTEAFF.

V and J are TRBV3-1 (or the pseudogene TRBV3-2) and TRBJ2-2; 9 bases map to TRBD1. J was trimmed by 7 bases and V by 4 bases; bases with no gene match: 4. This CDR3 spans 14 amino acids. Germline V gene sequence: CDR1 LGHDT, CDR2 YNNKEL (reference sequence). Here the CDR3 reads CASSLRDRDGELFF. The DNA for the CDR3 is TGTGCCAGCAGCCTCCGGGACAGGGACGGGGAGCTGTTTTTT.

The rearrangement uses TRBV3-1 (or the pseudogene TRBV3-2) and TRBJ1-2; possible D gene TRBD1, 5 bases. The ends were cut back, 4 bases at V and 8 bases at J, with 17 bases in the middle. The CDR3 is made up of 14 amino acids. The germline V gene encodes CDR1 LGHDT and CDR2 YNNKEL (reference sequence). CDR3 region: CASSPSGRAGGYTF. As DNA, the CDR3 is TGTGCCAGCAGCCCTTCCGGCAGGGCGGGGGGCTACACCTTC.

The J gene is TRBJ1-5, the V gene TRBV2; TRBD1 agrees at 9 bases. The CDR3 has 14 residues. J was trimmed by 6 bases and V by 6 bases; bases with no gene match: 6. Germline values: CDR1 SNHLY, CDR2 FYNNEI. The CDR3 DNA follows: TGTGCCAGCAGACCCGACAGGGGGGTTCAGCCCCAGCATTTT. As protein: CASRPDRGVQPQHF.

Only a few counts were recorded for this clone. The CDR3 loop reads CASSLQGGADTQYF. CDR3 bases: TGTGCCAGCAGCTTACAGGGTGGCGCAGATACGCAGTATTTT. The chain employs TRBV5-8 and TRBJ2-3; D may be TRBD1 (6 bases). CDR1 is SGHTS and CDR2 is YDEGEE in the germline V gene. V lost 2 bases to trimming and J lost 4 bases, with 11 bases between them. CDR3 length: 14 amino acids.

The chain uses TRBV6-1 and TRBJ1-3; D gene ambiguous. This CDR3 region has 15 residues. V lost 2 bases and J 0 bases, leaving 8 bases between the germline ends. From germline, CDR1 is MNHNS and CDR2 SASEGT. The CDR3 sequence is CASSEWRGSGNTIYF. The CDR3 bases are TGTGCCAGCAGTGAATGGCGGGGCTCTGGAAACACCATATATTTT.

Only one count was recorded for this clone. The chain links TRBV10-1 to TRBJ1-1; possible D gene TRBD1, 6 bases. Germline CDR1 is WNHNN and CDR2 is SYGVQD (reference sequence). Trimming took off 2 bases at V and 1 base at J, with 14 bases between the two ends. The CDR3 is 16 residues long. Here the CDR3 reads CASSESTGTTNTEAFF. The CDR3 DNA sequence: TGCGCCAGCAGTGAGAGCACCGGGACAACGAACACTGAAGCTTTCTTT.

The chain is built from TRBV20-1 and TRBJ1-5; D remains unclear. The CDR3 is 17 amino acids. The V and J ends lost 3 bases and 2 bases respectively, with 20 bases between them. Looked up from germline, CDR1 is DFQATT and CDR2 is SNEGSKA (reference sequence). CDR3: CSASNPTEGGGNQPQHF. DNA of the CDR3: TGCAGTGCTAGTAACCCGACGGAGGGAGGTGGCAATCAGCCCCAGCATTTT.

The rearrangement links TRBV4-1 to TRBJ2-2, with 9 nucleotides matching TRBD1. The junction had 9 bases not matched to a gene; V was cut back by 4 bases and J by 6 bases. Germline CDR1 reads MGHRA; CDR2 reads YSYEKL. The CDR3 spans 16 residues. In DNA, the CDR3 is TGCGCCAGCAGCCTCCCGGGACAGGGTTATCCCGGGGAGCTGTTTTTT. It specifies CASSLPGQGYPGELFF.

The rearrangement joins TRBV15 to TRBJ1-2, with D possibly being TRBD1 (6 bases). Germline assignment: CDR1 LNHNV and CDR2 YYDKDF (reference sequence). V was trimmed by 5 bases and J by 8 bases, leaving 15 bases between them. This CDR3 has 13 amino acids. Here the CDR3 DNA reads TGTGCCACCAGCTACAGGGAGGGTTGGGGCTACACCTTC. It codes for CATSYREGWGYTF.

The chain is built from TRBV3-1 (or the pseudogene TRBV3-2) and TRBJ1-5; 7 positions agree with TRBD1. The CDR3 totals 13 residues. Germline CDR1 LGHDT, CDR2 YNNKEL (reference sequence). Trimming cost V 5 bases and J 4 bases; bases outside gene matches: 2. CDR3 in DNA: TGTGCCAGCAGCTGGGACAGTAATCAGCCCCAGCATTTT. Translated, it gives CASSWDSNQPQHF.

The chain carries TRBV3-1 (or the pseudogene TRBV3-2) and TRBJ1-5; tentatively, D is TRBD1 (5 bases). The V gene's germline CDR1 is LGHDT and CDR2 YNNKEL (reference sequence). This CDR3 region has 15 residues. Trimming removed 4 bases at V and 3 bases at J, with 13 bases between. CDR3 sequence: CASSPDRTVNQPQHF. In nucleotides, the CDR3 is TGTGCCAGCAGCCCCGACAGAACCGTCAATCAGCCCCAGCATTTT.

This chain joins TRBV9 and TRBJ1-6; 8 nucleotides align to TRBD1. CDR3 length: 15 residues. The V and J ends lost 0 bases and 7 bases, in that order; junction bases with no gene match: 3. The germline CDR1 and CDR2 sequences are SGDLS and YYNGEE. The CDR3 DNA sequence: TGTGCCAGCAGCGTAGGGACAGGGCGGAATTCACCCCTCCACTTT. Translation: CASSVGTGRNSPLHF.

This clone showed up just once. The gene calls are TRBV24-1 and TRBJ2-7; D perhaps matches TRBD2 (5 bases). This CDR3 has 13 residues. V gave up 7 bases and J gave up 5 bases, with 14 bases separating them. Germline assignment: CDR1 KGHDR and CDR2 SFDVKD. The CDR3 sequence is CATSAGVSDEQYF. DNA of the CDR3: TGTGCCACCAGCGCCGGGGTAAGCGACGAGCAGTACTTC.

This clone has only a few counts. This chain connects TRBV7-2 to TRBJ1-2; TRBD1 might be the D (6 bases). CDR1 SGHTA and CDR2 FQGNSA come from the germline V gene. Trimming removed 5 bases at V and 5 bases at J, with 15 bases between. The CDR3 has 14 residues. In DNA, the CDR3 is TGTGCCAGCAGCCCCGCAGTCCAGGGGTATGGCTACACCTTC. Translated: CASSPAVQGYGYTF. The complete variable domain, with remaining parts taken from reference TRBV7-2 and TRBJ1-2, reads GAGVSQSPSNKVTEKGKDVELRCDPISGHTALYWYRQSLGQGLEFLIYFQGNSAPDKSGLPSDRFSAERTGGSVSTLTIQRTQQEDSAVYLCASSPAVQGYGYTFGSGTRLTVV.

The chain recombines TRBV2 with TRBJ2-2; 8 bases are a match to TRBD2. CDR1 and CDR2 (germline): SNHLY, FYNNEI. There are 16 residues in the CDR3. V was clipped by 4 bases and J by 0 bases; unmatched bases: 4. This chain's CDR3 is CASSGAGGSNTGELFF. For the CDR3, the DNA is TGTGCCAGCAGTGGTGCGGGGGGCTCGAACACCGGGGAGCTGTTTTTT.

The chain uses TRBV7-8 and TRBJ2-7; a possible D gene is TRBD1 (5 bases). The V and J ends lost 1 base and 0 bases respectively, with 10 bases between them. The CDR3 runs to 15 residues. CDR1 is SGHVS, CDR2 FQNEAQ, per germline. DNA for the CDR3: TGTGCCAGCAGCTTAGAACAGGCCCTCTCCTACGAGCAGTACTTC. Translation: CASSLEQALSYEQYF.

The chain joins TRBV28 to TRBJ1-1; 7 bases agree with TRBD1. V lost 2 bases and J lost 6; bases outside the gene matches: 15. Germline V gene lookup returns CDR1 MDHEN and CDR2 SYDVKM. The CDR3 consists of 17 residues. CDR3 DNA sequence: TGTGCCAGCAGTTTAGGAGGGGGCGCAGGCCGGGTCGCTGAAGCTTTCTTT. Translation gives CASSLGGGAGRVAEAFF.